These 8 T cell receptor beta chains were all obtained from the same sample, sequenced in a study of human T cells and chemical hapten exposure. MiXCR, run by TCRdb on the 5' RACE reads, gives a single entry per CDR3 protein. The sample includes more than 60,000 distinct CDR3 sequences, about 16% of them seen just once. The study extracted total RNA from unfractionated whole blood. The receptors shown here come from a female donor in good health.

At least ten counts were recorded for this clonotype. The rearrangement joins TRBV20-1 to TRBJ1-5; D is unresolved. This CDR3 region has 12 residues. V was pared by 6 bases and J by 3 bases, with 9 bases between. CDR1 and CDR2 (germline): DFQATT, SNEGSKA (reference sequence). CDR3 coding DNA: TGCAGTGCATGGCAGAACAATCAGCCCCAGCATTTT. It codes for CSAWQNNQPQHF.

This clonotype was counted ten times or more. V is TRBV19 and J is TRBJ2-5; D gene ambiguous. The CDR3 runs to 14 residues. Trimming removed 3 bases at V and 5 bases at J, with 13 bases between. In germline, CDR1 is LNHDA, CDR2 SQIVND (reference sequence). The CDR3 DNA sequence: TGTGCCAGTAGTATGGGCCGCGAGGTGGAGACCCAGTACTTC. Translating it yields CASSMGREVETQYF.

The CDR3 loop reads CAGRRQGDTDTQYF. The CDR3 nucleotides are TGTGCCGGCCGTCGTCAGGGCGACACAGATACGCAGTATTTT. J is TRBJ2-3 and V is TRBV6-1, with D perhaps matching TRBD1 (5 bases). The CDR3 loop spans 14 amino acids. Germline CDR1 MNHNS, CDR2 SASEGT. V shed 11 bases and J shed 2 bases, with 17 bases lying between them.

This chain uses TRBV12-3 or TRBV12-4 with TRBJ1-1; 7 bases agree with TRBD1. Germline trimming cut 7 bases from V and 3 bases from J; bases unmatched to any gene: 8. The CDR3 totals 14 residues. CDR3 loop: CASTRDSRYTEAFF. As DNA, the CDR3 is TGTGCCAGCACTAGGGACAGCAGATACACTGAAGCTTTCTTT.

Many counts were recorded for this clonotype. The chain uses TRBV6-1 and TRBJ1-5; the D is unclear. V lost 4 bases and J 4 bases, leaving 14 bases between the germline ends. This CDR3 comprises 15 residues. Germline V gene data show CDR1 as MNHNS and CDR2 as SASEGT. CDR3 sequence (DNA): TGTGCCAGCAGTGGGCAGTGGGGTTCTAATCAGCCCCAGCATTTT. Translated: CASSGQWGSNQPQHF.

For the CDR3, the DNA is TGTGCCAGCAGTGAAGGCGGACCAGAGACCCAGTACTTC. Residues: CASSEGGPETQYF. V usage is TRBV2 and J usage is TRBJ2-5; no reliable D call. The V gene's germline CDR1 is SNHLY and CDR2 FYNNEI. V gave up 1 base and J gave up 4 bases, with 7 bases separating them. The CDR3 totals 13 residues.

V gene TRBV27 combines with J gene TRBJ1-4; no definite D call. The germline V and J ends were trimmed by 5 bases and 3 bases, with 16 bases remaining between them. Germline V gene data show CDR1 as MNHEY and CDR2 as SMNVEV (reference sequence). The CDR3 has 16 residues. CDR3: CASSPFFFGSNEKLFF. The CDR3 region has the DNA TGTGCCAGCAGTCCCTTTTTTTTCGGGTCTAATGAAAAACTGTTTTTT.

V is TRBV20-1 and J is TRBJ1-1; TRBD1 is a possible D gene (5 bases). The V gene lost 6 bases and the J gene lost 1 base, with 12 bases spanning the gap. Germline V lookup: CDR1 DFQATT, CDR2 SNEGSKA (reference sequence). The CDR3 contains 13 residues. The CDR3 DNA follows: TGCAGTGCCTTATCAGGGTCGAACACTGAAGCTTTCTTT. This encodes CSALSGSNTEAFF.